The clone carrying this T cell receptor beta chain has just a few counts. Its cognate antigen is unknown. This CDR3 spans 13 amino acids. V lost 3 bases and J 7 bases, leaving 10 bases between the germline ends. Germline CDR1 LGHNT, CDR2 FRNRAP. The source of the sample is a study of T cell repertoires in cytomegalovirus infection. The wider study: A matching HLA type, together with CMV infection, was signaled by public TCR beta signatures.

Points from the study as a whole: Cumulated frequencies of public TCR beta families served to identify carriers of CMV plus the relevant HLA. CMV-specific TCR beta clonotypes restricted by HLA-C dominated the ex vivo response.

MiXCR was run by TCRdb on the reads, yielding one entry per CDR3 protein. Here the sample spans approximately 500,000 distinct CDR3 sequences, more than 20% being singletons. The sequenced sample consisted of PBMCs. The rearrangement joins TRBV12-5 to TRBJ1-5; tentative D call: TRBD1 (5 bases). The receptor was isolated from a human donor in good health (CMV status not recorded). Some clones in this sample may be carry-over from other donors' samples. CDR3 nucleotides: TGTGCTAGTGGTTTTGGAGGGGCGCAGCCCCAGCATTTT. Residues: CASGFGGAQPQHF.